What follows are 30 T cell receptor beta chains derived from one specimen sequenced in a study of blood T cell repertoires in COVID-19. Method: immunoSEQ multiplex PCR; TCRdb's copy keeps in-frame clones and lacks some. The sample has around 150,000 clones; around 90% are singletons. Sequenced material: peripheral blood. The receptors were sampled from a man between 18 and 35 years old with acute or convalescent COVID-19.

The CDR3 sequence is CSVEQGWGYTF. The CDR3 DNA sequence: TGCAGCGTGGAACAGGGATGGGGCTACACCTTC. The chain combines TRBV29-1 with TRBJ1-2; D perhaps matches TRBD1 (6 bases). CDR1 is SQVTM, CDR2 ANQGSEA, per germline. Deletions cut 6 bases from V and 8 bases from J, with 13 bases between. The CDR3 contains 11 residues.

The CDR3 nucleotides are TGTGCCAGCAGCCAAGATCCGAGCGGGGGGGCGCGTGAGCAGTTCTTC. It encodes CASSQDPSGGAREQFF. V gene TRBV3-1 (or the pseudogene TRBV3-2) combines with J gene TRBJ2-1; the match to TRBD2 covers 10 bases. V lost 0 bases, J lost 9 bases, and 8 bases stayed unmatched. Germline CDR1 and CDR2: LGHDT and YNNKEL (reference sequence). This CDR3 contains 16 residues.

The chain has TRBV2 and TRBJ1-2; 7 nucleotides match TRBD1. V shed 4 bases and J 7 bases; nucleotides not matched to a gene: 6. CDR1 and CDR2 from the germline V gene are SNHLY and FYNNEI. The length of the CDR3 is 13 residues. This chain's CDR3 is CASSASGTAGYTF. CDR3 DNA sequence: TGTGCCAGCAGTGCTTCCGGGACAGCTGGCTACACCTTC. Supplemented by reference TRBV2 and TRBJ1-2, the full variable domain reads EPEVTQTPSHQVTQMGQEVILRCVPISNHLYFYWYRQILGQKVEFLVSFYNNEISEKSEIFDDQFSVERPDGSNFTLKIRSTKLEDSAMYFCASSASGTAGYTFGSGTRLTVV.

The chain combines TRBV6-5 with TRBJ2-1, with a weak D call TRBD2 (6 bases). This CDR3 has 14 amino acids. V lost 7 bases to trimming and J lost 5 bases, with 15 bases between them. Germline CDR1 and CDR2: MNHEY and SVGAGI. DNA for the CDR3: TGTGCCAGCACTCCCGGAGGGAGTAACAATGAGCAGTTCTTC. Protein product: CASTPGGSNNEQFF.

This clone was seen a single time. V gene TRBV19 combines with J gene TRBJ1-2; 7 positions match TRBD1. Germline CDR1 LNHDA, CDR2 SQIVND (reference sequence). Trimming cost V 7 bases and J 6 bases; bases outside gene matches: 14. CDR3 length equals 15 residues. CDR3 sequence (DNA): TGTGCCAGTATGTACAGGGGCAACGATTACAATGGCTACACCTTC. This codes for CASMYRGNDYNGYTF.

The V gene is TRBV30, the J gene TRBJ1-1, with no clear D. The germline V and J ends were trimmed by 3 bases and 1 base, with 12 bases remaining between them. This CDR3 spans 14 amino acids. Germline values: CDR1 GTSNPN, CDR2 SVGIG (reference sequence). The CDR3 loop reads CAWRIPAGNTEAFF. The CDR3 DNA follows: TGTGCCTGGAGAATCCCAGCAGGGAACACTGAAGCTTTCTTT.

The rearrangement uses TRBV6-5 and TRBJ2-7, with 7 bases aligning to TRBD1. This CDR3 region has 15 residues. V was pared by 6 bases and J by 3 bases, with 11 bases of the junction left unmatched. Germline V CDR1 and CDR2: MNHEY, SVGAGI. The CDR3 loop reads CASSRPGTEDYEQYF. The DNA for the CDR3 is TGTGCCAGCAGCCGTCCTGGGACAGAGGACTACGAGCAGTACTTC.

This clone appeared a single time. The chain employs TRBV9 and TRBJ2-2, with D unresolved. V was cut by 4 bases and J by 1 base, with 8 bases left in between. The CDR3 contains 14 residues. Germline lookup yields CDR1 SGDLS and CDR2 YYNGEE. The DNA for the CDR3 is TGTGCCAGCAGCTCACCACAGAACACCGGGGAGCTGTTTTTT. Translating gives CASSSPQNTGELFF.

This clone was detected a few times. Other DNA variants within this sample encode the same CDR3. The chain couples TRBV10-3 to TRBJ1-2; D might be TRBD1 (6 bases). The V gene lost 5 bases and the J gene lost 3 bases, with 10 bases spanning the gap. This CDR3 spans 13 amino acids. Germline V CDR1 and CDR2: ENHRY, SYGVKD. The CDR3 nucleotides read TGTGCCATCAGTAAACAGGGTGACTATGGCTACACCTTC. Amino acid sequence: CAISKQGDYGYTF.

V gene TRBV15 combines with J gene TRBJ2-7, with D possibly being TRBD2 (5 bases). This CDR3 has 16 amino acids. CDR1 is LNHNV and CDR2 is YYDKDF in the germline V gene (reference sequence). Trimming cost V 0 bases and J 2 bases, with 14 bases left between them. In DNA form, the CDR3 reads TGTGCCACCAGCAGAGACGCGGGTCGACGGACCTACGAGCAGTACTTC. It codes for CATSRDAGRRTYEQYF.

The chain is built from TRBV3-1 (or the pseudogene TRBV3-2) and TRBJ2-2, with 8 bases matching TRBD1. CDR3 length equals 15 residues. The trim removed 4 bases at V and 3 bases at J, leaving 4 bases unmatched. Germline CDR1 LGHDT, CDR2 YNNKEL (reference sequence). CDR3 bases: TGTGCCAGCAGCCCCCGACAGGGGTACACCGGGGAGCTGTTTTTT. It codes for CASSPRQGYTGELFF.

The chain's CDR3 is CASRDTGQSKDEQYF. The DNA of the CDR3 is TGTGCCAGCAGGGATACCGGACAGTCCAAAGATGAGCAGTACTTC. The gene calls are TRBV7-2 and TRBJ2-7, with D possibly TRBD1 on 6 matching bases. Germline CDR1 SGHTA, CDR2 FQGNSA. There are 15 residues in the CDR3. V was shortened by 6 bases and J by 7 bases, with 22 bases between the two germline ends.

The rearrangement uses TRBV5-1 and TRBJ2-1, with 9 bases aligning to TRBD2. From germline, CDR1 is SGHRS and CDR2 YFSETQ. The V gene end was trimmed by 4 bases and the J gene end by 7 bases; junction bases not matched to a gene: 9. This CDR3 comprises 15 residues. The CDR3 sequence is CASSLLAGGGNEQFF. As DNA, the CDR3 is TGCGCCAGCAGCCTACTAGCGGGTGGCGGGAATGAGCAGTTCTTC.

The chain combines TRBV30 with TRBJ2-3, with TRBD2 identical over 11 bases. CDR1 is GTSNPN and CDR2 is SVGIG in the germline V gene (reference sequence). The CDR3 is 15 residues long. With 1 base clipped from V and 7 bases from J, the junction kept 7 bases outside the gene matches. CDR3 nucleotide sequence: TGTGCCTGGAGTGGGGGGACTAGCGGCGATAATACGCAGTATTTT. Encoded protein: CAWSGGTSGDNTQYF.

V and J are TRBV5-1 and TRBJ1-1; 11 bases match TRBD1. The germline gives CDR1 SGHRS, CDR2 YFSETQ. The V gene end was trimmed by 2 bases and the J gene end by 4 bases; junction bases not matched to a gene: 7. The CDR3 has 16 amino acids. CDR3 DNA: TGCGCCAGCAGCTTCGGGACAGGGGGGCTTAGCACTGAAGCTTTCTTT. It yields the protein CASSFGTGGLSTEAFF.

This chain uses TRBV9 with TRBJ2-5; 11 bases align to TRBD2. CDR3 size: 18 residues. CDR1 is SGDLS and CDR2 is YYNGEE in the germline V gene. V shed 0 bases and J 7 bases; nucleotides not matched to a gene: 14. CDR3 amino acids: CASSVAQLTSGDQGTQYF. The CDR3 DNA reads TGTGCCAGCAGCGTAGCCCAGTTGACTAGCGGGGACCAGGGGACCCAGTACTTC.

The chain uses TRBV28 and TRBJ2-3, with 9 bases identical to TRBD2. V lost 3 bases and J lost 1; bases outside the gene matches: 2. The CDR3 has 15 residues. CDR1 and CDR2 (germline): MDHEN, SYDVKM. The CDR3 bases are TGTGCCAGCAGTTTTAGCGGGGGCGGCACAGATACGCAGTATTTT. Its translation: CASSFSGGGTDTQYF.

The V call is TRBV5-1, the J call TRBJ2-5; 7 positions match TRBD1. The trim removed 0 bases at V and 5 bases at J, leaving 4 bases unmatched. The CDR3 covers 14 residues. Germline assignment: CDR1 SGHRS and CDR2 YFSETQ. CDR3 in DNA: TGCGCCAGCAGCTTGGTAAGGGGGCCCGAGACCCAGTACTTC. The encoded protein is CASSLVRGPETQYF.

DNA for the CDR3: TGTGCCAGCAGCTTAGTTTCAAGCGTCGATGAGCAGTTCTTC. Residues: CASSLVSSVDEQFF. J is TRBJ2-1 and V is TRBV7-9, with D hard to call. Germline V lookup: CDR1 SEHNR, CDR2 FQNEAQ (reference sequence). This CDR3 comprises 14 residues. The V end was cut by 1 base, the J end by 8 bases, with 12 bases between.

The chain employs TRBV5-1 and TRBJ2-3; 7 bases agree with TRBD2. CDR1 SGHRS and CDR2 YFSETQ come from the germline V gene. V shed 4 bases, J shed 4 bases, and the junction held 12 bases outside the gene matches. The CDR3 is 16 residues long. CDR3 residues: CASSLQGGSASDTQYF. CDR3 in DNA: TGCGCCAGCAGCCTCCAAGGCGGGAGTGCTTCAGATACGCAGTATTTT.

This rearrangement joins TRBV9 to TRBJ2-1, with D possibly TRBD2 on 6 matching bases. This CDR3 spans 16 amino acids. The germline V gene encodes CDR1 SGDLS and CDR2 YYNGEE. Trimming took off 0 bases at V and 2 bases at J, with 12 bases between the two ends. CDR3 protein: CASSVEGGAAYNEQFF. The CDR3 DNA reads as TGTGCCAGCAGCGTAGAGGGCGGGGCCGCCTACAATGAGCAGTTCTTC.

The chain employs TRBV5-1 and TRBJ1-4, with TRBD1 matching 9 bases. The V gene end was trimmed by 3 bases and the J gene end by 6 bases; junction bases not matched to a gene: 9. The germline V gene has CDR1 SGHRS and CDR2 YFSETQ. The CDR3 consists of 16 residues. The CDR3 protein is CASSSLQGAGDEKLFF. As DNA, the CDR3 is TGCGCCAGCAGCTCTTTACAGGGGGCTGGGGATGAAAAACTGTTTTTT.

The chain has TRBV7-9 and TRBJ1-2, with TRBD1 identical over 8 bases. This CDR3 is 14 amino acids long. Looked up from germline, CDR1 is SEHNR and CDR2 is FQNEAQ (reference sequence). The J segment lost 7 bases and the V segment lost 2 bases, leaving 6 bases of the junction unmatched. CDR3 amino acids: CASSLLQGAGGYTF. CDR3 bases: TGTGCCAGCAGCTTATTGCAGGGGGCAGGTGGCTACACCTTC.

The V gene is TRBV27, the J gene TRBJ1-1; a possible D gene is TRBD1 (6 bases). Between the trimmed V and J ends, which lost 5 bases and 4 bases, there was a span of 14 bases. This CDR3 is built from 14 residues. CDR1 MNHEY and CDR2 SMNVEV come from the germline V gene (reference sequence). The CDR3 nucleotides read TGTGCCAGCAGTGCCACAGGGTCCGGCACTGAAGCTTTCTTT. It encodes CASSATGSGTEAFF.

The chain combines TRBV9 with TRBJ1-2; D gene unclear. V lost 0 bases and J 2 bases, leaving 5 bases between the germline ends. The CDR3 length is 13 residues. Germline assignment: CDR1 SGDLS and CDR2 YYNGEE. The CDR3 DNA reads as TGTGCCAGCAGCGTAGGGCAGAACTATGGCTACACCTTC. Translated, it gives CASSVGQNYGYTF. Together with reference TRBV9 and TRBJ1-2, the CDR3 gives the full variable domain: DSGVTQTPKHLITATGQRVTLRCSPRSGDLSVYWYQQSLDQGLQFLIQYYNGEERAKGNILERFSAQQFPDLHSELNLSSLELGDSALYFCASSVGQNYGYTFGSGTRLTVV.

Written as DNA, the CDR3 is TGCGCCAGCAGCCAAGATAGCACAGGGGGCTCTGGAAACACCATATATTTT. It specifies CASSQDSTGGSGNTIYF. The chain links TRBV4-1 to TRBJ1-3, with 8 bases lining up with TRBD1. Germline trimming cut 0 bases from V and 0 bases from J; bases unmatched to any gene: 4. Germline assignment: CDR1 MGHRA and CDR2 YSYEKL. The CDR3 length is 17 residues.

The chain is built from TRBV18 and TRBJ1-5, with D tentatively TRBD1 (5 bases). V lost 2 bases to trimming and J lost 2 bases, with 10 bases between them. CDR3 length: 15 amino acids. The germline V gene encodes CDR1 KGHSH and CDR2 LQKENI. CDR3 nucleotides: TGTGCCAGCTCACCAGGGGCGGGAGGCAATCAGCCCCAGCATTTT. Translation gives CASSPGAGGNQPQHF.

V usage is TRBV5-5 and J usage is TRBJ1-4, with unresolved D. The V gene's germline CDR1 is SGHKS and CDR2 YYEKEE (reference sequence). The CDR3 consists of 14 residues. V was clipped by 1 base and J by 3 bases, with 7 bases between them. The CDR3 bases are TGTGCCAGCAGCTTGATGGCCGCTAATGAAAAACTGTTTTTT. It translates to CASSLMAANEKLFF.

This chain uses TRBV2 with TRBJ1-6; D may be TRBD1 (5 bases). The germline V gene has CDR1 SNHLY and CDR2 FYNNEI. Trimming took off 6 bases at V and 9 bases at J, with 9 bases between the two ends. The CDR3 is made up of 12 amino acids. CDR3: CASSQGPSPLHF. CDR3 bases: TGTGCCAGCAGCCAGGGCCCTTCACCCCTCCACTTT.

The V and J genes are TRBV7-8 and TRBJ2-2; 8 nucleotides line up with TRBD1. J was trimmed by 2 bases and V by 6 bases; bases with no gene match: 11. The CDR3 loop spans 17 amino acids. Germline-derived CDR1 and CDR2 are SGHVS and FQNEAQ. CDR3 in DNA: TGTGCCAGCAGTAAACTTCCGGGACAGGCTAACACCGGGGAGCTGTTTTTT. This translates into CASSKLPGQANTGELFF.